The source of this T cell receptor beta chain is a study of T cells in Graves' hyperthyroidism and ophthalmopathy. Researchers amplified the TCR beta CDR3 regions from RNA transcripts. When the TCR CDR3 underwent first-round RT-PCR, the HTBI primer set was used. TCRdb re-analysed the multiplex PCR reads in MiXCR, keeping a single row per CDR3 protein. The sample lists 270,000 or so distinct CDR3 sequences; 20% to 25% were seen once. Germline assignment: CDR1 DFQATT and CDR2 SNEGSKA (reference sequence). The CDR3 loop spans 15 amino acids. Clinicians diagnosed patients from clinical symptoms, serum thyroxine and TRAb, thyroid ultrasound and orbital computed tomography. On this clonotype: At one boundary the junction diverges from the germline segment, which might be a read error.

V gene TRBV20-1 combines with J gene TRBJ1-1; D perhaps matches TRBD1 (5 bases). The source is a man aged 40-55 years with Graves' hyperthyroidism that later progressed to Graves' ophthalmopathy. The sequencing sample was made of blood. CDR3 residues: CSARGGGLKNTEAFF. The CDR3 bases are TGCAGTGCTAGAGGGGGGGGACTCAAGAACACTGAAGCTTTCTTC.